This T cell receptor beta chain was sequenced for a study of beta chain features in type 1 diabetes. This clone was observed a handful of times. The antigen remains undetermined. The authors reverse transcribed all of the isolated RNA, so sequencing captured expressed TCRB transcripts. Several million reads was the average for naive, central memory and regulatory T cell samples. Sequenced by immunoSEQ multiplex PCR; TCRdb stores in-frame clones only, minus some. This table has about 650,000 clones, around 12% appearing once. Study-level findings and limits: The study found fewer insertions and more deletions at VDJ junctions in type 1 diabetes patients. A definitive answer on HLA type influencing TCRB rearrangement was not reached here. Naive, central memory and regulatory TCRB repertoires appeared more similar among patients than healthy donors. All four CD4+ subsets of Type 1 diabetes patients contained TCRB CDR3s that were moderately but significantly shorter.

CDR1 SGHVS and CDR2 FQNEAQ come from the germline V gene. The V and J ends lost 3 bases and 0 bases respectively, with 9 bases between them. This CDR3 is built from 15 residues. Sequencing was performed on naive CD4+ T cells from blood. The rearrangement uses TRBV7-8 and TRBJ1-5; no reliable D call. The receptor was derived from a man aged 25-45 years with type 1 diabetes. The CDR3 here is CASSFGSYSNQPQHF. DNA for the CDR3: TGTGCCAGCAGCTTCGGCTCATATAGCAATCAGCCCCAGCATTTT.